A selection of T cell receptor beta chains follows, all from one sample in a study of Ad26.COV2.S vaccination and SARS-CoV-2 variants. The repertoire was sequenced with immunoSEQ multiplex PCR; TCRdb's copy has only in-frame clones and lacks some. The data show about 410,000 clones, approximately 91% seen once. The sample here was peripheral blood, taken in a trial of Ad26.COV2.S vaccine versus placebo. Receptors originate from a person between 18 and 65 years old who received the Ad26.COV2.S COVID-19 vaccine or a placebo. Both conserved end residues are part of each CDR3. D genes are given only for firm matches. Clone size is not always given. Where it is, it says once, few, many or a class for expanded clones.

CDR3 DNA: TGTGCCAGTAGTACCTGGACAGGGGCCCCACTTGAGCAGTTCTTC
CDR3 protein: CASSTWTGAPLEQFF
clone size: NA
D gene: TRBD1
V gene: TRBV19
J gene: TRBJ2-1

CDR3 DNA: TGTGCCAGCAGCTTTGGGCCCACCTACGAGCAGTACTTC
CDR3 protein: CASSFGPTYEQYF
clone size: NA
D gene: NA
V gene: TRBV5-6
J gene: TRBJ2-7

CDR3 DNA: TGTGCTAGCAGCTCCCGACAGGGAGGAAGAGCGGGTGGCTACACCTTC
CDR3 protein: CASSSRQGGRAGGYTF
clone size: NA
D gene: TRBD1
V gene: TRBV7-7
J gene: TRBJ1-2

CDR3 DNA: TGTGCCACCCAGAAATGGAAGGACGCCCTTCAGGACTATGGCTACACCTTC
CDR3 protein: CATQKWKDALQDYGYTF
clone size: NA
D gene: NA
V gene: TRBV19
J gene: TRBJ1-2

CDR3 DNA: TGTGCCAGCAGCAAGTCCTCAGGGGCCTCGGGACTGGGTCAGCCCCAGCATTTT
CDR3 protein: CASSKSSGASGLGQPQHF
clone size: NA
D gene: NA
V gene: TRBV3-1/TRBV3-2
J gene: TRBJ1-5

CDR3 DNA: TGTGCCAGTAACCCCCGGGACAGCTATGGCTACACCTTC
CDR3 protein: CASNPRDSYGYTF
clone size: NA
D gene: TRBD1
V gene: TRBV19
J gene: TRBJ1-2

CDR3 DNA: TGTGCCAGCAGGGGGGGGACCCGCAGAGAGGACTATGGCTACACCTTC
CDR3 protein: CASRGGTRREDYGYTF
clone size: NA
D gene: NA
V gene: TRBV11-2
J gene: TRBJ1-2

CDR3 DNA: TGTGCTAGTGGTTTGTTAAGCGAGCAGTACTTC
CDR3 protein: CASGLLSEQYF
clone size: NA
D gene: NA
V gene: TRBV12-5
J gene: TRBJ2-7

CDR3 DNA: TGTGCCAGCGCACCCGACAGCCACAATCAGCCCCAGCATTTT
CDR3 protein: CASAPDSHNQPQHF
clone size: once
D gene: NA
V gene: TRBV2
J gene: TRBJ1-5

CDR3 DNA: TGCGCCAGCAGCTTGGTTGGGGGAAATGAGCAGTTCTTC
CDR3 protein: CASSLVGGNEQFF
clone size: once
D gene: NA
V gene: TRBV5-1
J gene: TRBJ2-1

CDR3 DNA: TGCGCCAGCAGCCAAGTCGCAGCGCGGGGGGCCCACAATGAGCAGTTCTTC
CDR3 protein: CASSQVAARGAHNEQFF
clone size: NA
D gene: TRBD2
V gene: TRBV4-1
J gene: TRBJ2-1

CDR3 DNA: TGTGCCAGTAGTGTGGGGACAGCCAATAATTCACCCCTCCACTTT
CDR3 protein: CASSVGTANNSPLHF
clone size: once
D gene: TRBD1
V gene: TRBV19
J gene: TRBJ1-6

CDR3 DNA: TGCGCCAGCAGCGGTAGCCGGGAAGCCCGTTTTGGCTACACCTTC
CDR3 protein: CASSGSREARFGYTF
clone size: NA
D gene: NA
V gene: TRBV5-1
J gene: TRBJ1-2

CDR3 DNA: TGTGCCAGCTCACGGGGAGCTAGCGGGGCTACCCCTACGCAGTATTTT
CDR3 protein: CASSRGASGATPTQYF
clone size: NA
D gene: TRBD2
V gene: TRBV18
J gene: TRBJ2-3

CDR3 DNA: TGTGCCAGCAGCTTGGACGGGCCAACTCAAACCGGGGAGCTGTTTTTT
CDR3 protein: CASSLDGPTQTGELFF
clone size: NA
D gene: NA
V gene: TRBV5-4
J gene: TRBJ2-2

CDR3 DNA: TGTGCCAGCAGCCCCGACTTATGGCTAGCGGGGGGGACAGAGCAGTTCTTC
CDR3 protein: CASSPDLWLAGGTEQFF
clone size: NA
D gene: TRBD2
V gene: TRBV3-1/TRBV3-2
J gene: TRBJ2-1

CDR3 DNA: TGTGCCAGTAGTGTCAGCGGGGGGGCCTACAATGAGCAGTTCTTC
CDR3 protein: CASSVSGGAYNEQFF
clone size: NA
D gene: TRBD2
V gene: TRBV19
J gene: TRBJ2-1

CDR3 DNA: TGCGCCAGCAGCCCTGCTAGGGCGCGTCAAGAGACCCAGTACTTC
CDR3 protein: CASSPARARQETQYF
clone size: NA
D gene: NA
V gene: TRBV5-1
J gene: TRBJ2-5

CDR3 DNA: TGTGCCAGCAGTGAAGAACTAGCGGACACCGGGGAGCTGTTTTTT
CDR3 protein: CASSEELADTGELFF
clone size: NA
D gene: TRBD2
V gene: TRBV2
J gene: TRBJ2-2

CDR3 DNA: TGTGCCAGCAGCTTGTCCGGGACAGGGACCAATCAGCCCCAGCATTTT
CDR3 protein: CASSLSGTGTNQPQHF
clone size: once
D gene: TRBD1
V gene: TRBV11-3
J gene: TRBJ1-5

CDR3 DNA: TGTGCCAGCAGTTTAAGGGCGGACACTGAAGCTTTCTTT
CDR3 protein: CASSLRADTEAFF
clone size: NA
D gene: NA
V gene: TRBV12-3/TRBV12-4
J gene: TRBJ1-1

CDR3 DNA: TGCGCCAGCAGCCAAGTAGCCCTTAGCAATCAGCCCCAGCATTTT
CDR3 protein: CASSQVALSNQPQHF
clone size: few
D gene: NA
V gene: TRBV4-1
J gene: TRBJ1-5

CDR3 DNA: TGCGCCAGCAGCGTGGACCCAGCGCGGGAGCAGTACTTC
CDR3 protein: CASSVDPAREQYF
clone size: few
D gene: NA
V gene: TRBV5-1
J gene: TRBJ2-7

CDR3 DNA: TGTGCCACTGGGGACCAGCCCAATTCACCCCTCCACTTT
CDR3 protein: CATGDQPNSPLHF
clone size: NA
D gene: NA
V gene: TRBV6-5
J gene: TRBJ1-6